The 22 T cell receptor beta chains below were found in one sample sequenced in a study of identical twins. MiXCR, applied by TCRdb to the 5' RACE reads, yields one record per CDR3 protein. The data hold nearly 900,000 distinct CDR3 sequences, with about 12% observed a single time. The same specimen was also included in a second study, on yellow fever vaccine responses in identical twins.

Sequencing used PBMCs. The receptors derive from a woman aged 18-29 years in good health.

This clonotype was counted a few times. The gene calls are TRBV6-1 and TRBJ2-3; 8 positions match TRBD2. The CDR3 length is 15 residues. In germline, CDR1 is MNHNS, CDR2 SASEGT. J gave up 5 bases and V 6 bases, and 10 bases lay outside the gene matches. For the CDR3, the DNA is TGTGCCAGCAGGGAGACCGCGGGAGGTGGAGATACGCAGTATTTT. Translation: CASRETAGGGDTQYF.

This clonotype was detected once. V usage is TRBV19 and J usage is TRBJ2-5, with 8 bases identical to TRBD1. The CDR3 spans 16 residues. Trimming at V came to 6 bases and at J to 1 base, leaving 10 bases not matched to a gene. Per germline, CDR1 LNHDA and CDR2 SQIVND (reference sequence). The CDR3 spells CASSPSGTGAQETQYF. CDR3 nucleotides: TGTGCCAGTAGCCCATCCGGGACAGGTGCCCAAGAGACCCAGTACTTC.

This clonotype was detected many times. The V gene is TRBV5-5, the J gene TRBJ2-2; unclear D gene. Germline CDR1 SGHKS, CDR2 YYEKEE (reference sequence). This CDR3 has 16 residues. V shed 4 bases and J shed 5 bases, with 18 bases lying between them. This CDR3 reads CASSNLKFSSTGELFF. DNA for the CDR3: TGTGCCAGCAGCAACTTGAAGTTCAGTTCAACCGGGGAGCTGTTTTTT.

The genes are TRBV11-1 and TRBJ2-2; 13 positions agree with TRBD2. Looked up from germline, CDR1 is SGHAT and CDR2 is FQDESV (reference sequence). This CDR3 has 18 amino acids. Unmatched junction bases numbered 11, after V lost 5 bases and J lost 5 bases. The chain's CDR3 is CASSIGLAGDHETGELFF. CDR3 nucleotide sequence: TGTGCCAGCAGCATCGGACTAGCGGGAGATCATGAAACCGGGGAGCTGTTTTTT.

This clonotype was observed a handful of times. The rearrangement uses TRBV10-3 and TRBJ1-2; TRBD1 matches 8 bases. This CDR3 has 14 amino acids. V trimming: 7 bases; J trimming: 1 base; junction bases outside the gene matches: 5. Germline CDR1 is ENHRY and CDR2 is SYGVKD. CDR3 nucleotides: TGTGCCATCACCAAGACAGGGGATAACTATGGCTACACCTTC. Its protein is CAITKTGDNYGYTF.

The CDR3 loop is CASSEWENTEAFF. The DNA for the CDR3 is TGCGCCAGCAGTGAGTGGGAGAACACTGAAGCTTTCTTT. V is TRBV10-2 and J is TRBJ1-1; D gene ambiguous. This CDR3 region has 13 residues. Trimming took 1 base from V and 1 from J, leaving 4 bases between them. Germline loops: CDR1 WSHSY, CDR2 SAAADI.

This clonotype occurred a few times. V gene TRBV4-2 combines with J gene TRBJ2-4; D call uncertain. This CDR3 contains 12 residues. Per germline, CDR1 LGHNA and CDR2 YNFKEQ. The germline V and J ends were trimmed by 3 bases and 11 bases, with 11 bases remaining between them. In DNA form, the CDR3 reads TGTGCCAGCAGCCAGGCTAAGTCTGTTCAGTACTTC. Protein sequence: CASSQAKSVQYF.

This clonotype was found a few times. As DNA, the CDR3 is TGTGCCAGCAGCTTAGTTGGACTAGCGGCCACAGATACGCAGTATTTT. Its translation is CASSLVGLAATDTQYF. V and J are TRBV7-9 and TRBJ2-3; 10 positions agree with TRBD2. The germline CDR1 and CDR2 sequences are SEHNR and FQNEAQ (reference sequence). The CDR3 runs to 16 residues. V lost 1 base, J lost 2 bases, and 3 bases stayed unmatched.

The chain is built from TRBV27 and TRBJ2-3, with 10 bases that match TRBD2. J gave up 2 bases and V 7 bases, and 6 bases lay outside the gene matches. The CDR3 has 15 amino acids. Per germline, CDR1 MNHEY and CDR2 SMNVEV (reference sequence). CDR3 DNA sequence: TGTGCCAGCACTACTAGCGGGGTTACCACAGATACGCAGTATTTT. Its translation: CASTTSGVTTDTQYF.

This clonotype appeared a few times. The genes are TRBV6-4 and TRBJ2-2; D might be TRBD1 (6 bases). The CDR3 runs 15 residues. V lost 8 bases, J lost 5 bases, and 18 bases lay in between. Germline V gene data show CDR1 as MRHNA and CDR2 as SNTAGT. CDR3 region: CASSNEGESTGELFF. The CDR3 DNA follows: TGTGCCAGCTCCAACGAGGGGGAATCTACCGGGGAGCTGTTTTTT.

The CDR3 region has the DNA TGTGCCAGCAGCTCATCCGGGACAGGGGGCCGAAACATTCAGTACTTC. Amino acids: CASSSSGTGGRNIQYF. The genes are TRBV5-6 and TRBJ2-4; TRBD1 aligns across 12 bases. After removal of 3 bases from V and 6 bases from J, the junction contained 7 bases not matched to a gene. Germline V gene lookup returns CDR1 SGHDT and CDR2 YYEEEE. The CDR3 loop spans 16 amino acids.

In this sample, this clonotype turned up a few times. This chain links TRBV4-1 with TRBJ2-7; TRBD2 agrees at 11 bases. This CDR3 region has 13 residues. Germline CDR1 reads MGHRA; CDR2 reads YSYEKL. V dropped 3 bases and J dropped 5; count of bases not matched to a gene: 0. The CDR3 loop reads CASSQGLADEQYV. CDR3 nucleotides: TGCGCCAGCAGCCAGGGACTAGCGGACGAGCAGTACGTC.

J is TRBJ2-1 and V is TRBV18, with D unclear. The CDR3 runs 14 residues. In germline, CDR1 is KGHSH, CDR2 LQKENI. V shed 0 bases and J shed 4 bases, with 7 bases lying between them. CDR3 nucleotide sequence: TGTGCCAGCTCACCACCTATGGCGTACAATGAGCAGTTCTTC. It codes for CASSPPMAYNEQFF.

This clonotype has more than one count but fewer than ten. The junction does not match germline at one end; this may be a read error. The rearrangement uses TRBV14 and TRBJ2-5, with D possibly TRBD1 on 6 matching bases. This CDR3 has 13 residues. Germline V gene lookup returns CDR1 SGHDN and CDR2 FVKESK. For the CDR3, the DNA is TGTGCCAGCAGCCTGACAGGCCAAGACACCCAGTACTTC. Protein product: CASSLTGQDTQYF.

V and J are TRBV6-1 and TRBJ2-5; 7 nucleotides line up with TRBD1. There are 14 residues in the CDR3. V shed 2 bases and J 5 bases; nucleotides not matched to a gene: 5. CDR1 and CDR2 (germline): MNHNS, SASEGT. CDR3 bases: TGTGCCAGCAGTGAAATAGAAGGGGGCGAGACCCAGTACTTC. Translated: CASSEIEGGETQYF.

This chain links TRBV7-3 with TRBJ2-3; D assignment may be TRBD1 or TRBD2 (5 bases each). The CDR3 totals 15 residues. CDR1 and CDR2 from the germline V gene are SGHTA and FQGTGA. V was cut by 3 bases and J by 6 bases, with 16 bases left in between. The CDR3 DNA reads TGTGCCAGCAGCTTTGTAACGGGACCCTCCGATACGCAGTATTTT. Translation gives CASSFVTGPSDTQYF.

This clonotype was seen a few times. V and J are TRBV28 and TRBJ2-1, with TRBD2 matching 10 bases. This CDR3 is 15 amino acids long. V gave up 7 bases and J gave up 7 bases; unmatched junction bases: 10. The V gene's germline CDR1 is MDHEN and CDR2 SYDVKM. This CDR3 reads CASIRGGSGRNEQFF. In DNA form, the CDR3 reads TGTGCCAGCATCCGCGGTGGTAGCGGGAGGAATGAGCAGTTCTTC.

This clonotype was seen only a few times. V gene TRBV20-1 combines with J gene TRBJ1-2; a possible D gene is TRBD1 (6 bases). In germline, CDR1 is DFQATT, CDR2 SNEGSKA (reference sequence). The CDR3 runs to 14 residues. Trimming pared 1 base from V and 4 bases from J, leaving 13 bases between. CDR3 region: CSARVGQNVYGYTF. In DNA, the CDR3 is TGCAGTGCTAGAGTAGGACAGAATGTCTATGGCTACACCTTC.

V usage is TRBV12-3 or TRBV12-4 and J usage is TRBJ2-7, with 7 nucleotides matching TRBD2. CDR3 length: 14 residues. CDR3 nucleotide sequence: TGTACCAGCAGTGGGGGGGGAATGACCTACGAGCAGTACGTC. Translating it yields CTSSGGGMTYEQYV.

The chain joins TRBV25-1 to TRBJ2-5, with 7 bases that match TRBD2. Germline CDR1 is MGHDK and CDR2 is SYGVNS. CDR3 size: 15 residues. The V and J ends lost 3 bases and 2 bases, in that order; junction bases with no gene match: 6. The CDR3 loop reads CASSDLAAIQETQYF. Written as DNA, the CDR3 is TGTGCCAGCAGTGACCTAGCGGCGATACAAGAGACCCAGTACTTC.

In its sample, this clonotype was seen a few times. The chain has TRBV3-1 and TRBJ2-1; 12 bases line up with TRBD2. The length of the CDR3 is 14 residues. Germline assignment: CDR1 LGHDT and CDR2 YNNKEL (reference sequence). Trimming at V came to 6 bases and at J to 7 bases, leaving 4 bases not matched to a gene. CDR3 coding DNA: TGTGCCAGCAGAAGGACTAGCGGGGCGAATGAGCAGTTCTTC. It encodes CASRRTSGANEQFF.

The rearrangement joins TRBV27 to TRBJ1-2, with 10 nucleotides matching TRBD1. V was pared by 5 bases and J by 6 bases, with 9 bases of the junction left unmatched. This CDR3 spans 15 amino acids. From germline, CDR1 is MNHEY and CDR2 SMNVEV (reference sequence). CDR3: CASSPSPGTGDGYTF. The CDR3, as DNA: TGTGCCAGCAGTCCCTCCCCCGGGACAGGGGATGGCTACACCTTC.